This entry lists 22 T cell receptor beta chains sequenced from one sample in a study of T cell changes during pregnancy in multiple sclerosis. Repertoires were generated with immunoSEQ multiplex PCR, while TCRdb's copy carries only in-frame clones and drops some. Of about 68,000 clones listed, 90% are singletons. Sequenced here: peripheral blood, sampled in the third trimester of pregnancy. The origin of the receptors is a female donor with multiple sclerosis, enrolled in a pregnancy study.

CDR3 protein: CASSQVSSTRGRYGYTF. The CDR3 coding sequence is TGTGCCAGCAGCCAAGTAAGCTCAACCCGGGGGAGATATGGCTACACCTTC. This chain uses TRBV14 with TRBJ1-2, with TRBD1 as a possible D gene (5 bases). Germline V lookup: CDR1 SGHDN, CDR2 FVKESK. Trimming pared 1 base from V and 5 bases from J, leaving 20 bases between. This CDR3 has 17 amino acids.

The rearrangement joins TRBV7-7 to TRBJ2-5; D gene unclear. Germline CDR1 and CDR2: SSHAT and FNYEAQ (reference sequence). This CDR3 comprises 13 residues. Deletions cut 1 base from V and 3 bases from J, with 6 bases between. CDR3 DNA: TGTGCCAGCAGCTTAGTCTACGAAGAGACCCAGTACTTC. It specifies CASSLVYEETQYF. Filled out from reference TRBV7-7 and TRBJ2-5, the complete variable domain reads GAGVSQSPRYKVTKRGQDVTLRCDPISSHATLYWYQQALGQGPEFLTYFNYEAQPDKSGLPSDRFSAERPEGSISTLTIQRTEQRDSAMYRCASSLVYEETQYFGPGTRLLVL.

J is TRBJ2-7 and V is TRBV27, with TRBD1 as a possible D gene (5 bases). This CDR3 has 12 residues. The V gene lost 1 base and the J gene lost 6 bases, with 7 bases spanning the gap. Germline V gene data show CDR1 as MNHEY and CDR2 as SMNVEV (reference sequence). The CDR3, as DNA: TGTGCCAGCAGTTTATTAAGGGGCGAGCAGTACTTC. Translation: CASSLLRGEQYF.

The rearrangement links TRBV14 to TRBJ1-1, with D possibly matching TRBD1 (6 bases). Germline V gene data show CDR1 as SGHDN and CDR2 as FVKESK. CDR3 size: 14 residues. Trimming shortened V by 2 bases and J by 10 bases, and 17 bases separated the two germline ends. The CDR3 sequence: CASSQSGGGRGAFF. The CDR3 region has the DNA TGTGCCAGCAGCCAATCCGGGGGGGGGCGCGGAGCTTTCTTT. Combining the CDR3 with reference TRBV14 and TRBJ1-1 gives the whole variable domain EAGVTQFPSHSVIEKGQTVTLRCDPISGHDNLYWYRRVMGKEIKFLLHFVKESKQDESGMPNNRFLAERTGGTYSTLKVQPAELEDSGVYFCASSQSGGGRGAFFGQGTRLTVV.

The chain carries TRBV25-1 and TRBJ2-5; 7 nucleotides agree with TRBD2. From germline, CDR1 is MGHDK and CDR2 SYGVNS. Trimming removed 5 bases from V and 5 bases from J; junction bases left unmatched: 11. CDR3 length: 15 residues. The CDR3 sequence is CASSIPSGGWETQYF. The CDR3 DNA is TGTGCCAGCAGTATCCCCTCCGGGGGGTGGGAGACCCAGTACTTC. The full variable domain, completed using reference TRBV25-1 and TRBJ2-5, is EADIYQTPRYLVIGTGKKITLECSQTMGHDKMYWYQQDPGMELHLIHYSYGVNSTEKGDLSSESTVSRIRTEHFPLTLESARPSHTSQYLCASSIPSGGWETQYFGPGTRLLVL.

J is TRBJ2-5 and V is TRBV5-8, with TRBD2 matching over 15 bases. Per the germline V gene, CDR1 is SGHTS and CDR2 is YDEGEE. V lost 4 bases, J lost 6 bases, and 7 bases stayed unmatched. This CDR3 has 16 residues. The CDR3 is CASSPWTSGRGKTQYF. CDR3 in DNA: TGTGCCAGCAGCCCCTGGACTAGCGGGAGGGGAAAGACCCAGTACTTC.

The chain joins TRBV6-5 to TRBJ1-2; 7 nucleotides line up with TRBD1. The V and J ends lost 5 bases and 4 bases, in that order; junction bases with no gene match: 10. The V gene's germline CDR1 is MNHEY and CDR2 SVGAGI. This CDR3 comprises 15 residues. CDR3: CASSTDRRTLYGYTF. The CDR3 DNA sequence: TGTGCCAGCAGTACGGACAGGCGCACCCTCTATGGCTACACCTTC.

The chain links TRBV7-3 to TRBJ1-1; D not certain. CDR3 length equals 16 residues. Germline CDR1 and CDR2: SGHTA and FQGTGA. Trimming took off 4 bases at V and 6 bases at J, with 21 bases between the two ends. The CDR3 DNA is TGTGCCAGCAGCTCCGTGTTAGGGATCCCGGGGTCTGAAGCTTTCTTT. This gives the protein CASSSVLGIPGSEAFF.

The chain couples TRBV30 to TRBJ1-6; 9 nucleotides match TRBD1. Germline V gene data show CDR1 as GTSNPN and CDR2 as SVGIG (reference sequence). The CDR3 consists of 14 residues. The J segment lost 11 bases and the V segment lost 7 bases, leaving 12 bases of the junction unmatched. CDR3 protein: CASKSQGAVPPLHF. The CDR3 nucleotides read TGTGCCTCCAAATCACAGGGGGCGGTGCCACCCCTCCACTTT.

The rearrangement uses TRBV14 and TRBJ2-7, with D possibly matching TRBD1 (6 bases). The CDR3 consists of 14 residues. Trimming removed 5 bases at V and 0 bases at J, with 11 bases between. CDR1 and CDR2 (germline): SGHDN, FVKESK. CDR3 DNA sequence: TGTGCCAGCAGCGCCCAGGGGCCCTCCTACGAGCAGTACTTC. As protein: CASSAQGPSYEQYF.

The chain joins TRBV5-1 to TRBJ1-3; 8 positions agree with TRBD1. The CDR3 is 17 residues long. V shed 4 bases, J shed 0 bases, and the junction held 9 bases outside the gene matches. Germline assignment: CDR1 SGHRS and CDR2 YFSETQ. In DNA, the CDR3 is TGCGCCAGCAGCCATGGACAGGGTTCAGGCTCTGGAAACACCATATATTTT. Protein: CASSHGQGSGSGNTIYF.

The chain employs TRBV18 and TRBJ1-4, with TRBD1 matching 8 bases. Germline CDR1 and CDR2: KGHSH and LQKENI. Trimming at V came to 0 bases and at J to 5 bases, leaving 2 bases not matched to a gene. CDR3 length: 15 amino acids. The CDR3, as DNA: TGTGCCAGCTCACCACCGGGACAGGAGAATGAAAAACTGTTTTTT. Protein: CASSPPGQENEKLFF.

The chain combines TRBV19 with TRBJ1-2, with 9 nucleotides matching TRBD1. The germline gives CDR1 LNHDA, CDR2 SQIVND (reference sequence). The V and J ends lost 8 bases and 5 bases, in that order; junction bases with no gene match: 12. The CDR3 has 15 amino acids. The CDR3 sequence is CASWTGDESSYGYTF. The CDR3 DNA reads TGTGCCAGTTGGACAGGGGACGAGTCATCTTATGGCTACACCTTC.

The chain couples TRBV5-1 to TRBJ1-3; 7 bases match TRBD1. The CDR3 is 15 amino acids. V lost 4 bases to trimming and J lost 2 bases; unmatched junction nucleotides: 6. Germline V gene lookup returns CDR1 SGHRS and CDR2 YFSETQ. The DNA for the CDR3 is TGCGCCAGCAGCGAGGGGACAGCAGCTGGAAACACCATATATTTT. It codes for CASSEGTAAGNTIYF. Full variable domain (rest looked up from reference TRBV5-1 and TRBJ1-3): KAGVTQTPRYLIKTRGQQVTLSCSPISGHRSVSWYQQTPGQGLQFLFEYFSETQRNKGNFPGRFSGRQFSNSRSEMNVSTLELGDSALYLCASSEGTAAGNTIYFGEGSWLTVV.

DNA of the CDR3: TGTGCCAGCAGCAACTCCACAGGGGAGGTCAATCAGCCCCAGCATTTT. This encodes CASSNSTGEVNQPQHF. The rearrangement links TRBV21-1 to TRBJ1-5; the D segment call TRBD1 is taken from the table without a DNA check. TRBV21-1 is a known pseudogene. The CDR3 totals 16 residues.

The genes are TRBV5-4 and TRBJ2-1, with TRBD2 matching over 16 bases. Trimming at V came to 4 bases and at J to 2 bases, leaving 6 bases not matched to a gene. The CDR3 is 18 residues long. CDR1 SGHNT and CDR2 YYREEE come from the germline V gene (reference sequence). For the CDR3, the DNA is TGTGCCAGCAGCGCGGGACTAGCGGGAGGGAGGGCCTACAATGAGCAGTTCTTC. It yields the protein CASSAGLAGGRAYNEQFF. The complete variable domain, with remaining parts taken from reference TRBV5-4 and TRBJ2-1, reads ETGVTQSPTHLIKTRGQQVTLRCSSQSGHNTVSWYQQALGQGPQFIFQYYREEENGRGNFPPRFSGLQFPNYSSELNVNALELDDSALYLCASSAGLAGGRAYNEQFFGPGTRLTVL.

This sequence joins TRBV6-5 and TRBJ1-1; D remains unclear. This CDR3 spans 13 amino acids. Per germline, CDR1 MNHEY and CDR2 SVGAGI. Trimming removed 2 bases at V and 2 bases at J, with 6 bases between. The CDR3 coding sequence is TGTGCCAGCAGTTACGGGCCTAACACTGAAGCTTTCTTT. Protein product: CASSYGPNTEAFF.

The CDR3 region has the DNA TGTGCCACCAGCCGCACTCCTGGGGCCACCTACGAGCAGTACTTC. Its translation: CATSRTPGATYEQYF. The chain links TRBV15 to TRBJ2-7; D is perhaps TRBD1 (5 bases). CDR3 length: 15 amino acids. Germline CDR1 reads LNHNV; CDR2 reads YYDKDF (reference sequence). V shed 5 bases and J shed 2 bases, with 16 bases lying between them.

This chain links TRBV7-2 with TRBJ1-2; perhaps TRBD1 as D (5 bases). CDR3 size: 12 residues. The V and J ends lost 4 bases and 8 bases respectively, with 11 bases between them. CDR1 is SGHTA, CDR2 FQGNSA, per germline. DNA for the CDR3: TGTGCCAGCAGCTGGGTCAGGGAAGGCTACACCTTC. It yields the protein CASSWVREGYTF.

This chain uses TRBV28 with TRBJ1-3, with 7 bases aligning to TRBD1. The V and J ends lost 1 base and 3 bases, in that order; junction bases with no gene match: 0. The germline CDR1 and CDR2 sequences are MDHEN and SYDVKM. This CDR3 region has 14 residues. Here the CDR3 reads CASSLSGGGNTIYF. CDR3 nucleotide sequence: TGTGCCAGCAGTTTATCAGGGGGTGGAAACACCATATATTTT.

The V gene is TRBV10-1, the J gene TRBJ1-1; maybe TRBD1 (6 bases). Trimming pared 5 bases from V and 3 bases from J, leaving 13 bases between. Germline CDR1 WNHNN, CDR2 SYGVQD (reference sequence). This CDR3 has 14 amino acids. The CDR3 region has the DNA TGCGCCAGCAGTACGAACAGGGCTCACACTGAAGCTTTCTTT. This sequence encodes CASSTNRAHTEAFF.

The chain joins TRBV6-1 to TRBJ1-1, with D tentatively TRBD1 (6 bases). The CDR3 loop spans 14 amino acids. Germline CDR1 is MNHNS and CDR2 is SASEGT. V lost 7 bases, J lost 2 bases, and 14 bases lay in between. The chain's CDR3 is CASKITGLNTEAFF. The CDR3 DNA is TGTGCCAGCAAAATCACAGGGCTCAACACTGAAGCTTTCTTT.